The clone carrying this T cell receptor beta chain was counted a few times. Its antigen remains unknown. The authors used template switching to add a universal primer site and gave cDNA unique molecular identifiers. A single record per CDR3 protein comes from TCRdb applying MiXCR to the 5' RACE reads. The table records about 690,000 distinct CDR3 sequences, around 6% of them present only once. The data derive from a study of identical twins. Study findings and constraints: The presence of invariant MAIT and iNKT cells could partly confound analyses of zero-insertion sequences. Fewer insertions marked abundant cord blood beta clonotypes; young adult naive trended weakly, memory not at all.

The CDR3 is 15 residues long. Per the germline V gene, CDR1 is SGHRS and CDR2 is YFSETQ. Trimming took 4 bases from V and 5 from J, leaving 13 bases between them. The source material was naive T cells sorted from blood. The TCR comes from a man between 18 and 29 years old in good health. The chain combines TRBV5-1 with TRBJ1-6; D possibly corresponds to TRBD1 (5 bases). The CDR3 sequence: CASSTGGYDNSPLHF. CDR3 nucleotides: TGCGCCAGCAGCACCGGGGGATACGATAATTCACCCCTCCACTTT.